The next 18 T cell receptor beta chains were all read from a single sample in a study of control samples from healthy donors and cancer patients. Profiled with immunoSEQ multiplex PCR; TCRdb holds only in-frame clones, not every one. The sample lists about 130,000 clones; around 90% were seen once. The source material was blood. The receptors derive from a man aged 18-30 years in good health.

This chain connects TRBV4-1 to TRBJ2-3, with D hard to call. CDR3 size: 16 residues. The V gene lost 1 base and the J gene lost 1 base, with 12 bases spanning the gap. Germline V gene lookup returns CDR1 MGHRA and CDR2 YSYEKL. The CDR3 protein is CASSQAGGSRTDTQYF. DNA for the CDR3: TGCGCCAGCAGCCAAGCGGGTGGCTCTCGCACAGATACGCAGTATTTT.

This chain links TRBV4-1 with TRBJ2-7, with 9 bases that match TRBD1. Germline V gene data show CDR1 as MGHRA and CDR2 as YSYEKL. This CDR3 comprises 17 residues. With 0 bases clipped from V and 4 bases from J, the junction kept 10 bases outside the gene matches. CDR3 residues: CASSQDKGTGSSYEQYF. The CDR3 DNA is TGCGCCAGCAGCCAAGACAAAGGGACAGGGAGTTCGTACGAGCAGTACTTC.

The chain joins TRBV7-2 to TRBJ2-3, with TRBD2 identical over 8 bases. V shed 5 bases and J 4 bases; nucleotides not matched to a gene: 5. This CDR3 is 14 amino acids long. Germline CDR1 SGHTA, CDR2 FQGNSA. The CDR3 region is CASSAKTSADTQYF. The DNA of the CDR3 is TGTGCCAGCAGCGCAAAGACTAGCGCAGATACGCAGTATTTT.

V gene TRBV6-6 combines with J gene TRBJ1-1, with a weak D call TRBD1 (6 bases). Trimming removed 5 bases at V and 3 bases at J, with 13 bases between. There are 14 residues in the CDR3. Germline V gene lookup returns CDR1 MNHNY and CDR2 SVGAGI (reference sequence). The CDR3 sequence: CASSTNPGDTEAFF. The CDR3 DNA reads as TGTGCCAGCAGTACCAACCCAGGGGACACTGAAGCTTTCTTT.

This clone was recorded only once. The chain has TRBV27 and TRBJ2-2; D perhaps matches TRBD1 (6 bases). Trimming removed 2 bases from V and 4 bases from J, with 8 bases in between. Per germline, CDR1 MNHEY and CDR2 SMNVEV (reference sequence). There are 14 residues in the CDR3. CDR3 nucleotides: TGTGCCAGCAGTTTACAGGACAGCACCGGGGAGCTGTTTTTT. It is translated as CASSLQDSTGELFF.

The chain recombines TRBV2 with TRBJ2-5, with D possibly being TRBD1 or TRBD2 (5 bases each). CDR3 length: 12 amino acids. V was shortened by 9 bases and J by 2 bases, with 10 bases between the two germline ends. The germline gives CDR1 SNHLY, CDR2 FYNNEI. The DNA for the CDR3 is TGTGCCAGTCGGGACGATCAAGAGACCCAGTACTTC. It encodes CASRDDQETQYF.

This clone has just one count. The chain uses TRBV20-1 and TRBJ2-7; D gene unclear. Germline lookup yields CDR1 DFQATT and CDR2 SNEGSKA (reference sequence). V lost 5 bases and J lost 2, with 7 bases in between. The CDR3 has 11 amino acids. The CDR3 nucleotides read TGCAGTGCTGGCGGCACCTACGAGCAGTACTTC. Translating it yields CSAGGTYEQYF.

The chain has TRBV9 and TRBJ1-2; TRBD1 is a possible D gene (5 bases). Looked up from germline, CDR1 is SGDLS and CDR2 is YYNGEE. Trimming cost V 5 bases and J 5 bases, with 19 bases left between them. This CDR3 comprises 15 residues. CDR3 DNA sequence: TGTGCCAGCAGTGCCCTCGGGGGGAATGGGTATGGCTACACCTTC. It yields the protein CASSALGGNGYGYTF.

The V call is TRBV7-9, the J call TRBJ1-1; unclear D gene. The germline CDR1 and CDR2 sequences are SEHNR and FQNEAQ (reference sequence). This CDR3 has 14 residues. The V end was cut by 1 base, the J end by 3 bases, with 9 bases between. CDR3 coding DNA: TGTGCCAGCAGCTTAGTCATTCCCTACACTGAAGCTTTCTTT. Translation gives CASSLVIPYTEAFF.

The gene calls are TRBV2 and TRBJ1-4; D remains ambiguous. This CDR3 has 12 residues. With 8 bases removed from V and 5 bases from J, the gap between germline ends came to 9 bases. The germline gives CDR1 SNHLY, CDR2 FYNNEI. The chain's CDR3 is CASDSVNEKLFF. The CDR3 nucleotides are TGTGCCAGCGATTCCGTAAATGAAAAACTGTTTTTT.

This rearrangement joins TRBV27 to TRBJ1-5; D not resolved. This CDR3 is 16 amino acids long. Germline lookup yields CDR1 MNHEY and CDR2 SMNVEV (reference sequence). Trimming stripped 1 base from V and 0 bases from J, with 10 bases between. The CDR3 sequence is CASSLFAGHSNQPQHF. The CDR3 region has the DNA TGTGCCAGCAGTTTATTCGCAGGCCATAGCAATCAGCCCCAGCATTTT.

The chain carries TRBV7-9 and TRBJ1-6; D may be TRBD1 (5 bases). This CDR3 is built from 14 residues. V was pared by 5 bases and J by 10 bases, with 15 bases between. Germline CDR1 reads SEHNR; CDR2 reads FQNEAQ (reference sequence). The CDR3 region is CASSRQGAESPLHF. The CDR3 DNA reads as TGTGCCAGCAGCCGTCAGGGTGCAGAGTCACCCCTCCACTTT.

The rearrangement joins TRBV6-5 to TRBJ1-5; D gene uncertain. The CDR3 totals 13 residues. Trimming removed 6 bases from V and 0 bases from J, with 6 bases in between. Germline CDR1 is MNHEY and CDR2 is SVGAGI. This chain's CDR3 is CASSRNSNQPQHF. CDR3 in DNA: TGTGCCAGCAGCCGGAATAGCAATCAGCCCCAGCATTTT.

This chain links TRBV18 with TRBJ1-5, with unresolved D. The CDR3 consists of 15 residues. The germline CDR1 and CDR2 sequences are KGHSH and LQKENI. V lost 2 bases to trimming and J lost 6 bases, with 14 bases between them. Here the CDR3 reads CASSPSGQNIQPQHF. The CDR3 region has the DNA TGTGCCAGCTCACCATCCGGCCAGAACATTCAGCCCCAGCATTTT.

The chain recombines TRBV16 with TRBJ2-3; D is unresolved. This CDR3 is built from 13 residues. CDR1 KGHSY and CDR2 FQNENV come from the germline V gene. Trimming took 4 bases from V and 6 from J, leaving 11 bases between them. CDR3 protein: CASSPSPRDTQYF. In DNA, the CDR3 is TGTGCCAGCAGCCCCTCCCCGAGGGATACGCAGTATTTT.

The V gene is TRBV15, the J gene TRBJ1-2, with D perhaps matching TRBD1 (5 bases). CDR3 length: 16 residues. Germline loops: CDR1 LNHNV, CDR2 YYDKDF (reference sequence). Trimming cost V 1 base and J 4 bases, with 16 bases left between them. The CDR3 loop is CATSRGTQVGGYGYTF. The CDR3 DNA is TGTGCCACCAGCAGAGGTACACAGGTCGGAGGCTATGGCTACACCTTC.

This clone was seen a few times. This chain links TRBV19 with TRBJ2-2, with 9 bases that match TRBD1. The junction had 2 bases not matched to a gene; V was cut back by 5 bases and J by 1 base. Germline values: CDR1 LNHDA, CDR2 SQIVND (reference sequence). The CDR3 totals 15 residues. The CDR3 loop is CASSWGQGNTGELFF. CDR3 bases: TGTGCCAGTAGTTGGGGACAGGGGAACACCGGGGAGCTGTTTTTT.

V is TRBV5-1 and J is TRBJ1-1; 7 nucleotides line up with TRBD1. Germline-derived CDR1 and CDR2 are SGHRS and YFSETQ. V shed 3 bases and J 1 base; nucleotides not matched to a gene: 15. The CDR3 consists of 18 residues. CDR3 in DNA: TGCGCCAGCAGCTCAGGAGACCGGGACAGCACTAAGAACACTGAAGCTTTCTTT. Encoded protein: CASSSGDRDSTKNTEAFF.